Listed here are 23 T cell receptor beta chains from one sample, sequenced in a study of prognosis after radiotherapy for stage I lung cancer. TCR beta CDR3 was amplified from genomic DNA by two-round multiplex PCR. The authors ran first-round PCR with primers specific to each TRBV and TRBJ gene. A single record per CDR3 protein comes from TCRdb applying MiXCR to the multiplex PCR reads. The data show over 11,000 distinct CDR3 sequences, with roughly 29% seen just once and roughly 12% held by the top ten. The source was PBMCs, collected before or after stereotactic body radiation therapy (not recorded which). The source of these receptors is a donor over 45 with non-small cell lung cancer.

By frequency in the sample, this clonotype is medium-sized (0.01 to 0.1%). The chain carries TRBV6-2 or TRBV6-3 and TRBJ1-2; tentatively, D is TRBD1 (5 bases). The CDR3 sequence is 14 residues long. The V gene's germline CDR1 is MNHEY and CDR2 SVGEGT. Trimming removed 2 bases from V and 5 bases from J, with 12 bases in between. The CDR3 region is CASSYGGGKYGYTF. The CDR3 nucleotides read TGTGCCAGCAGTTACGGGGGAGGGAAGTATGGCTACACCTTC.

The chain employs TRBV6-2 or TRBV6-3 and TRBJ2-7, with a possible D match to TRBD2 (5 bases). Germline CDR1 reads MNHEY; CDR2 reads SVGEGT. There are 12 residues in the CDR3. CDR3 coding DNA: TGTGTCCCACATGTGGGAGCCTACGAGCAGTACTTC. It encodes CVPHVGAYEQYF.

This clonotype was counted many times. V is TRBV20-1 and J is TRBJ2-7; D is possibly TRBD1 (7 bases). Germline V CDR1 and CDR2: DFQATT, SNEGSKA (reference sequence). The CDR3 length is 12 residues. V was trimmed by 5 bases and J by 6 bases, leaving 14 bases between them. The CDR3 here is CSALTQGGEQYF. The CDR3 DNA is TGCAGTGCTTTAACCCAGGGGGGCGAGCAGTACTTC.

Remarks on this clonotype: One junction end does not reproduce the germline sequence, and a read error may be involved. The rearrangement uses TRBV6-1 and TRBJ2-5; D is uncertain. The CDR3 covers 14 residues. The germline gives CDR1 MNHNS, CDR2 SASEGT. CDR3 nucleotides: TGCGCCAGCAGCCCGGGCGTGAACCAAGAGACACGGTACTTC. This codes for CASSPGVNQETRYF.

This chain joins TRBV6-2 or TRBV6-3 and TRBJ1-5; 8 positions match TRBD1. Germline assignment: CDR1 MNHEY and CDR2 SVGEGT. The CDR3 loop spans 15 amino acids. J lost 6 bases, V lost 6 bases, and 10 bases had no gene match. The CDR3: CASRNTGTGCQPQHF. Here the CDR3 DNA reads TGTGCCAGCAGAAATACCGGGACAGGTTGTCAGCCCCAGCATTTT.

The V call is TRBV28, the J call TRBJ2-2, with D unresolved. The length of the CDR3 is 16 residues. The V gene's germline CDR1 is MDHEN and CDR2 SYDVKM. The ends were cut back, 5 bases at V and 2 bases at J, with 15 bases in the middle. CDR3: CASSPMDPRNTGELFF. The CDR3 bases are TGTGCCAGCAGTCCAATGGACCCACGAAACACCGGGGAGCTGTTTTTT.

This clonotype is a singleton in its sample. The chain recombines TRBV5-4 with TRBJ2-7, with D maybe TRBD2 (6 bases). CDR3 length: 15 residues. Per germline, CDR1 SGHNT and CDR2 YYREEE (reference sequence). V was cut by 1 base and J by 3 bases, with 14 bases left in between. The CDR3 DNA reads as TGTGCCAGCAGCTTGACATTGGACGGGGGCTACGAGCAGTACTTC. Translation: CASSLTLDGGYEQYF.

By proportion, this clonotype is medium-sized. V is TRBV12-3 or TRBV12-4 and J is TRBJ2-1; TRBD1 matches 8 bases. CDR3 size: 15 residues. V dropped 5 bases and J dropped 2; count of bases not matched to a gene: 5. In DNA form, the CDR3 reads TGTGCCAGCAGTCCCGACAGGGGACCCTACAATGAGCAGTTCTTC. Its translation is CASSPDRGPYNEQFF.

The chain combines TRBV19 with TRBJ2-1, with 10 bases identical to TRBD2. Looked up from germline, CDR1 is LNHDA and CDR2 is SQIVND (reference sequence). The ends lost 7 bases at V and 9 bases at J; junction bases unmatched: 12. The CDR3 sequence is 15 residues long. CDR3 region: CASITLAGVKGEQFF. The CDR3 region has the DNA TGTGCCAGTATTACCCTAGCGGGGGTAAAGGGTGAGCAGTTCTTC.

DNA of the CDR3: TGTGCCAGCAGTCCCCAAGCGGGACAGGGCTACGAGCAGTACTTC. Translation: CASSPQAGQGYEQYF. The chain employs TRBV27 and TRBJ2-7; 9 bases match TRBD1. The germline V gene encodes CDR1 MNHEY and CDR2 SMNVEV (reference sequence). The CDR3 loop spans 15 amino acids. V lost 5 bases and J lost 3; bases outside the gene matches: 8.

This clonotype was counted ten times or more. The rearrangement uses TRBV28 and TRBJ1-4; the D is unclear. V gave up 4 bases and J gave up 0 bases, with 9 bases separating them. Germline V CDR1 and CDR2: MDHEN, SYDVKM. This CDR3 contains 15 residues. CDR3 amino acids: CASSSEGATNEKLFF. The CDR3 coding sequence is TGTGCCAGCAGTTCGGAAGGAGCAACTAATGAAAAACTGTTTTTT.

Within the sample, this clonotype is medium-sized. CDR3 coding DNA: TGTGCCAGCAGCTCGACAGGGGGTTGGGAAAAACTGTTTTTT. Its protein product is CASSSTGGWEKLFF. J is TRBJ1-4 and V is TRBV12-3 or TRBV12-4, with 9 bases aligning to TRBD1. Unmatched junction bases numbered 7, after V lost 6 bases and J lost 8 bases. The CDR3 totals 14 residues.

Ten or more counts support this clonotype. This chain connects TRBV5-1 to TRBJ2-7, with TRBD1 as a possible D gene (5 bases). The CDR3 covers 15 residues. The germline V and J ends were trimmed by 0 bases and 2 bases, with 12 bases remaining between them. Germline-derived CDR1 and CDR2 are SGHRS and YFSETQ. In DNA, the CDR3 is TGCGCCAGCAGCTTGGGATTGGGGCCCACCTACGAGCAGTACTTC. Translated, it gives CASSLGLGPTYEQYF.

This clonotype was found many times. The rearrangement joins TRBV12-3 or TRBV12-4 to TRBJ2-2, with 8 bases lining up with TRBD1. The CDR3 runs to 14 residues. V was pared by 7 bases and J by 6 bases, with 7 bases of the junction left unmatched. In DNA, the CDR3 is TGTGCCAGCAAAGACAGGGGTCGATCCGGGGAGCTGTTTTTT. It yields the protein CASKDRGRSGELFF.

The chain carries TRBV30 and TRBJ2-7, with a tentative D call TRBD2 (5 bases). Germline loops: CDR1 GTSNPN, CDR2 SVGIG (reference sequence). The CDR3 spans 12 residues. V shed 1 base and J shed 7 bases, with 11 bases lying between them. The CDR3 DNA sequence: TGTGCCTGGAGTGAGGGAGCGGAAGAGCAGTACTTC. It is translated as CAWSEGAEEQYF. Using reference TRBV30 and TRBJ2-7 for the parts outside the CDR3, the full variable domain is SQTIHQWPATLVQPVGSPLSLECTVEGTSNPNLYWYRQAAGRGLQLLFYSVGIGQISSEVPQNLSASRPQDRQFILSSKKLLLSDSGFYLCAWSEGAEEQYFGPGTRLTVT.

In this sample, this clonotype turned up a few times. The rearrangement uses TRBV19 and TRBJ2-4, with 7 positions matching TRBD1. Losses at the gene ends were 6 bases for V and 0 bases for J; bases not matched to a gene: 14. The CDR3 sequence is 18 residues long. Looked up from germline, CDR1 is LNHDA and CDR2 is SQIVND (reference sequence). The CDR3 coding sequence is TGTGCCAGTAGACACGGCGTGGGCAGGGGGTCAGCCAAAAACATTCAGTACTTC. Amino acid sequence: CASRHGVGRGSAKNIQYF.

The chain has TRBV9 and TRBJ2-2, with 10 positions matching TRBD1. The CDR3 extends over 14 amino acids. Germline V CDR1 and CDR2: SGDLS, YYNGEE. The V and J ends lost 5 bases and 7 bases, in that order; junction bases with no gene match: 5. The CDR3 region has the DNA TGTGCCAGCAGTGCAGGGACAGGGGTCGGGGAGCTGTTTTTT. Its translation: CASSAGTGVGELFF. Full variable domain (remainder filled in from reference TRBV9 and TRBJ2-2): DSGVTQTPKHLITATGQRVTLRCSPRSGDLSVYWYQQSLDQGLQFLIQYYNGEERAKGNILERFSAQQFPDLHSELNLSSLELGDSALYFCASSAGTGVGELFFGEGSRLTVL.

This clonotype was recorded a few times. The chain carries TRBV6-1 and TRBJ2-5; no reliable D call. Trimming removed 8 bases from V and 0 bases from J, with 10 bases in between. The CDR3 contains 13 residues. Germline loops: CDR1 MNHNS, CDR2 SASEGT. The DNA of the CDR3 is TGTGCCAGCCCGGGCGTGAACCAAGAGACCCAGTACTTC. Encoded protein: CASPGVNQETQYF.

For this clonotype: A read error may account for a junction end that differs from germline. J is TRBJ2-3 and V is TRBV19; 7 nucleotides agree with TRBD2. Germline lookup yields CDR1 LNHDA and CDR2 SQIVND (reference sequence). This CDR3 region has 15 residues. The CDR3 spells CASGIEAGREDTQYF. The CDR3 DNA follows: TGTGCCAGTGGTATAGAGGCAGGGAGGGAGGATACGCAGTATTTT.

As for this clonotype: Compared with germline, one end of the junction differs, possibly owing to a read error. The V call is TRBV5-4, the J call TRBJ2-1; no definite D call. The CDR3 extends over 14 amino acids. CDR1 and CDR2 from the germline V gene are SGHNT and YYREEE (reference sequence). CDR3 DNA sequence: TGTGCCAGCAGCCCCGAAATAGGATACAATGAGCAGTCCTTC. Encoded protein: CASSPEIGYNEQSF.

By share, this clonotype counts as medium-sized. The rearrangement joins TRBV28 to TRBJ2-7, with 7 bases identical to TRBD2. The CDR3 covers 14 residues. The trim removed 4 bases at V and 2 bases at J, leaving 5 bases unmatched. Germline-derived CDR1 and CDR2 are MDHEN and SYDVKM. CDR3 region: CASSSYLAAYEQYF. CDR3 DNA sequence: TGTGCCAGCAGTTCTTATCTAGCGGCCTACGAGCAGTACTTC. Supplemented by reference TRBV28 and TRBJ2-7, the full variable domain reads DVKVTQSSRYLVKRTGEKVFLECVQDMDHENMFWYRQDPGLGLRLIYFSYDVKMKEKGDIPEGYSVSREKKERFSLILESASTNQTSMYLCASSSYLAAYEQYFGPGTRLTVT.

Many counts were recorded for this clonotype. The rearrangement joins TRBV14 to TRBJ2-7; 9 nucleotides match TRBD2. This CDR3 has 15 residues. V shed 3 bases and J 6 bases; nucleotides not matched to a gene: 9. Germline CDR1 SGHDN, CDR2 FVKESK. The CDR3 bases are TGTGCCAGCAGCCAGAGTGCGGGAGGGGGGTCCGAGCAGTACTTC. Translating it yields CASSQSAGGGSEQYF. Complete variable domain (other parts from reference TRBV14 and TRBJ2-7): EAGVTQFPSHSVIEKGQTVTLRCDPISGHDNLYWYRRVMGKEIKFLLHFVKESKQDESGMPNNRFLAERTGGTYSTLKVQPAELEDSGVYFCASSQSAGGGSEQYFGPGTRLTVT.

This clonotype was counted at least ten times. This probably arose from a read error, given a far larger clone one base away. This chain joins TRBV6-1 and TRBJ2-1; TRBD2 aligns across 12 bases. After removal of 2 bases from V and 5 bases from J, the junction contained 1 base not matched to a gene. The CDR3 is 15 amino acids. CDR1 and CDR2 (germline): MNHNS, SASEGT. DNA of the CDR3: TGTGCCAGCAGTGAACGGACTAGCGGGAACAATGAGCAGTTCTTC. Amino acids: CASSERTSGNNEQFF.